One T cell receptor (beta chain) is described in this entry. The antigen is not known. Through a sample-barcoded 5' primer and a J-beta primer mix, a second PCR was run for about 6 to 11 cycles. TCRdb ran MiXCR on the 5' RACE reads and lists one entry per CDR3 protein. The table includes about 640,000 distinct CDR3 sequences, roughly 50% detected once. The data were taken from a study of blood T cells in healthy people across ages. Study outcomes and limitations: What prevented conclusive comparison of naive and antigen-experienced cells was that PBMCs were unsorted.

The CDR3 loop spans 16 amino acids. V lost 4 bases to trimming and J lost 2 bases, with 17 bases between them. The germline V gene encodes CDR1 SGHTA and CDR2 FQGNSA. The sequence was obtained from a man between 60 and 75 years old in good health. The chain recombines TRBV7-2 with TRBJ1-2; possibly TRBD1 for D (6 bases). Sequenced: blood. CDR3 nucleotides: TGTGCCAGCAGCTACGCCGGGACATCGGCCAACTATGGCTACACCTTC. It codes for CASSYAGTSANYGYTF. The full variable domain, completed using reference TRBV7-2 and TRBJ1-2, is GAGVSQSPSNKVTEKGKDVELRCDPISGHTALYWYRQSLGQGLEFLIYFQGNSAPDKSGLPSDRFSAERTGGSVSTLTIQRTQQEDSAVYLCASSYAGTSANYGYTFGSGTRLTVV.